The present TCR beta chain was sequenced within a study of blood T cell repertoires in COVID-19. Study context: Acute and convalescent COVID-19 specimens originated in the United States, Italy and Spain. Sources were T cells, B-cell-depleted T cells, or PBMCs; the material itself was cDNA or gDNA.

Original methodology: Amplification of reference gene primers was used by the study to estimate nucleated cell counts. The repertoire was sequenced with immunoSEQ multiplex PCR; TCRdb's copy has only in-frame clones and lacks some. Clone size and V and J calls were adopted from that table, with D and trimming inferred from the DNA. Here the sample spans over 110,000 clones, about 91% being singletons. The sequenced sample consisted of peripheral blood. The sequence derives from a human donor in a cohort sampled during active COVID-19.

CDR3 coding DNA: TGTGCCAGCAGCTCTAGTGGGGGGTGGGATTCACCCCTCCACTTT. This codes for CASSSSGGWDSPLHF. The rearrangement uses TRBV5-6 and TRBJ1-6, with D perhaps matching TRBD1 (5 bases). The CDR3 has 15 amino acids. Trimming removed 3 bases at V and 8 bases at J, with 15 bases between. CDR1 and CDR2 from the germline V gene are SGHDT and YYEEEE.